Many counts were recorded for the clone carrying this T cell receptor (beta chain). Its target is unknown. The data originate from a study of breast tumors, draining lymph nodes, adjacent tissues. TCRdb analysed the multiplex PCR reads with MiXCR anew, one entry per CDR3 protein. The sample includes around 100,000 distinct CDR3 sequences, 20% to 25% of them seen just once. Deletions cut 2 bases from V and 7 bases from J, with 15 bases between. The CDR3 loop spans 15 amino acids. Germline CDR1 is GTSNPN and CDR2 is SVGIG (reference sequence). Overall study results and limits: Compared with basal-like, luminal-like tumors shared significantly more repertoire with nontumor tissue. Tumor TCR diversity was below lymph nodes but above nontumor tissue. Tumor T cell lymph node origin was a supported hypothesis, not proven.

Axillary draining lymph nodes of breast cancer patients supplied the node samples. The chain has TRBV30 and TRBJ1-6, with a tentative D call TRBD1 (6 bases). The TCR sequence derives from a female donor with breast cancer. Some clones in this sample may be carry-over from other donors' samples. The sequencing input was axillary lymph node tissue. The CDR3 DNA sequence: TGTGCCTGGAGTTTAACAGGGATTGGCAATTCACCCCTCCACTTT. It encodes CAWSLTGIGNSPLHF. The full variable domain, its missing parts supplied by reference TRBV30 and TRBJ1-6, is SQTIHQWPATLVQPVGSPLSLECTVEGTSNPNLYWYRQAAGRGLQLLFYSVGIGQISSEVPQNLSASRPQDRQFILSSKKLLLSDSGFYLCAWSLTGIGNSPLHFGNGTRLTVT.